These 10 T cell receptor beta chains share one sample of origin, sequenced in a study of blood T cells in healthy people across ages. Primers used in a second PCR of roughly 7 to 12 cycles were a sample-barcoded 5' primer and a J-beta primer mix. TCRdb re-called the 5' RACE reads with MiXCR, one entry per CDR3 protein. This table has about 1.4 million distinct CDR3 sequences, almost 60% appearing once. The sequenced sample was blood. Receptor source: a young man in good health.

The rearrangement joins TRBV20-1 to TRBJ2-7; D perhaps matches TRBD2 (6 bases). CDR1 and CDR2 (germline): DFQATT, SNEGSKA (reference sequence). V shed 0 bases and J shed 5 bases, with 17 bases lying between them. CDR3 length equals 15 residues. The CDR3 protein is CSARDTAGSAHEQYF. Written as DNA, the CDR3 is TGCAGTGCTAGAGACACAGCGGGCTCAGCCCACGAGCAGTACTTC.

This clonotype was found a few times. The rearrangement joins TRBV4-1 to TRBJ1-2, with 7 bases lining up with TRBD1. CDR3 size: 16 residues. Germline V gene data show CDR1 as MGHRA and CDR2 as YSYEKL. V lost 0 bases, J lost 2 bases, and 6 bases stayed unmatched. CDR3 residues: CASSQEGQPRNYGYTF. The CDR3 DNA is TGCGCCAGCAGCCAAGAGGGACAGCCTAGAAACTATGGCTACACCTTC.

In this sample, this clonotype turned up once. The chain joins TRBV6-5 to TRBJ2-4, with 8 bases lining up with TRBD1. Trimming at V came to 6 bases and at J to 5 bases, leaving 0 bases not matched to a gene. This CDR3 contains 12 residues. Germline V gene data show CDR1 as MNHEY and CDR2 as SVGAGI. CDR3 protein: CASRGQENIQYF. The CDR3 DNA is TGTGCCAGCAGGGGACAGGAAAACATTCAGTACTTC.

This clonotype has only a few counts. This rearrangement joins TRBV2 to TRBJ2-7; D could derive from TRBD1 or TRBD2 (6 bases each). Trimming pared 1 base from V and 5 bases from J, leaving 9 bases between. The CDR3 consists of 13 residues. CDR1 is SNHLY, CDR2 FYNNEI, per germline. CDR3 in DNA: TGTGCCAGCAGTGAAGGGGGGGCCGACGAGCAGTACTTC. Residues: CASSEGGADEQYF.

This chain connects TRBV20-1 to TRBJ1-2; 8 bases align to TRBD1. This CDR3 contains 11 residues. Germline loops: CDR1 DFQATT, CDR2 SNEGSKA (reference sequence). V dropped 6 bases and J dropped 10; count of bases not matched to a gene: 7. The DNA for the CDR3 is TGCAGTGCGGGGGGGACAGGTGCCTACACCTTC. Translation: CSAGGTGAYTF.

The chain uses TRBV12-3 or TRBV12-4 and TRBJ1-2, with TRBD1 identical over 7 bases. V trimming: 6 bases; J trimming: 8 bases; junction bases outside the gene matches: 15. This CDR3 spans 15 amino acids. Here the CDR3 DNA reads TGTGCCAGCAGGCAACTATCACAGGGGCCGGCGGGCTACACCTTC. Translation: CASRQLSQGPAGYTF.

This clonotype was detected many times. The chain couples TRBV7-8 to TRBJ1-1; 7 bases are shared with TRBD1. The germline V gene has CDR1 SGHVS and CDR2 FQNEAQ. The J segment lost 3 bases and the V segment lost 6 bases, leaving 4 bases of the junction unmatched. The CDR3 contains 13 residues. The CDR3 DNA reads as TGTGCCAGCAGTCAAACAGGGGACACTGAAGCTTTCTTT. This codes for CASSQTGDTEAFF.

V gene TRBV6-5 combines with J gene TRBJ2-1; a possible D gene is TRBD2 (5 bases). This CDR3 spans 12 amino acids. The V gene lost 6 bases and the J gene lost 9 bases, with 12 bases spanning the gap. The germline V gene has CDR1 MNHEY and CDR2 SVGAGI. The DNA for the CDR3 is TGTGCCAGCAGACCCGCCCGGGGTGAGCAGTTCTTC. Its translation is CASRPARGEQFF.

This chain uses TRBV10-3 with TRBJ2-4; TRBD1 or TRBD2 may be the D gene (5 bases each). Germline CDR1 is ENHRY and CDR2 is SYGVKD. V gave up 3 bases and J gave up 13 bases, with 13 bases separating them. The CDR3 extends over 12 amino acids. The CDR3 coding sequence is TGTGCCATCAGTGAAGATGGCAGGGAGCAGTACTTC. Translation gives CAISEDGREQYF.

The rearrangement uses TRBV19 and TRBJ1-4; no definite D call. Between the trimmed V and J ends, which lost 7 bases and 3 bases, there was a span of 12 bases. The CDR3 contains 14 residues. Germline CDR1 reads LNHDA; CDR2 reads SQIVND (reference sequence). This CDR3 is CASTLRGANEKLFF. The CDR3 region has the DNA TGTGCCAGTACGTTGAGAGGAGCTAATGAAAAACTGTTTTTT. Complete variable domain (other parts from reference TRBV19 and TRBJ1-4): DGGITQSPKYLFRKEGQNVTLSCEQNLNHDAMYWYRQDPGQGLRLIYYSQIVNDFQKGDIAEGYSVSREKKESFPLTVTSAQKNPTAFYLCASTLRGANEKLFFGSGTQLSVL.